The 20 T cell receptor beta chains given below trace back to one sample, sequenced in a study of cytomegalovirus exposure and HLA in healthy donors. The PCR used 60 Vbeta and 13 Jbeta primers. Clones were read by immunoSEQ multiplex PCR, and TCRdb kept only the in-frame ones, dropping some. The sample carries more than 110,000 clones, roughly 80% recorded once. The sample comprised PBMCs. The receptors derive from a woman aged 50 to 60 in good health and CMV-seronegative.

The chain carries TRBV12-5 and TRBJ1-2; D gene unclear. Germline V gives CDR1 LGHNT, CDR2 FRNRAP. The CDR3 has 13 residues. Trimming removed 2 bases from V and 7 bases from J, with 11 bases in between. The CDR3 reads CASGLSQEGGYTF. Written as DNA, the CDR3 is TGTGCTAGTGGTTTGTCCCAGGAGGGTGGCTACACCTTC.

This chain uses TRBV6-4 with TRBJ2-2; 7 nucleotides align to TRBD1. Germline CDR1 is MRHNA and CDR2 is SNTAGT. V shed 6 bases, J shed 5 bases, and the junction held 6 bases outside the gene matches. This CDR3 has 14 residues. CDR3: CASSQTGSTGELFF. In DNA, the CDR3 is TGTGCCAGCAGCCAGACAGGGTCGACCGGGGAGCTGTTTTTT.

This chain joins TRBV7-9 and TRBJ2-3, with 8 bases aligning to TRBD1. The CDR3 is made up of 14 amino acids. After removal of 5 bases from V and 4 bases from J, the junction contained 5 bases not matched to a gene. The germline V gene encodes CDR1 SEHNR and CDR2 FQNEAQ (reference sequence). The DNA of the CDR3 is TGTGCCAGCAGCGGACAGGGAGTACCAGATACGCAGTATTTT. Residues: CASSGQGVPDTQYF.

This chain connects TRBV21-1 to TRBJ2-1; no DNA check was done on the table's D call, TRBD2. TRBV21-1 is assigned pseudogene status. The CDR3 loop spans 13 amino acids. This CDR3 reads CASPGGDRNEQFF. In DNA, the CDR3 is TGTGCCAGCCCGGGGGGGGATCGGAATGAGCAGTTCTTC.

The CDR3 protein is CASSSTGQNTEAFF. Written as DNA, the CDR3 is TGTGCCAGCAGCTCCACAGGGCAGAACACTGAAGCTTTCTTT. V usage is TRBV7-8 and J usage is TRBJ1-1, with D perhaps TRBD1 (6 bases). The germline V and J ends were trimmed by 4 bases and 1 base, with 10 bases remaining between them. The CDR3 spans 14 residues. Looked up from germline, CDR1 is SGHVS and CDR2 is FQNEAQ.

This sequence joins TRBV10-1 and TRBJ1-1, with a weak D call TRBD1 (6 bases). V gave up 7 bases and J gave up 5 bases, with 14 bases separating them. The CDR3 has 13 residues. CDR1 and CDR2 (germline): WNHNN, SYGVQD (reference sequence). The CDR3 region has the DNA TGCGCCAGCACTTGGGGGCGGAGGACTGAAGCTTTCTTT. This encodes CASTWGRRTEAFF.

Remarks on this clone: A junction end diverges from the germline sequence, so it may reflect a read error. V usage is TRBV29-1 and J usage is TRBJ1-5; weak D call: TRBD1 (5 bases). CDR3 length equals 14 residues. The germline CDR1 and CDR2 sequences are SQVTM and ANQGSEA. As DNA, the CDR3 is TGCAGCGTTGGTTGGGAAAGGGGCAATCGGCCCCAGCATTTT. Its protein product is CSVGWERGNRPQHF.

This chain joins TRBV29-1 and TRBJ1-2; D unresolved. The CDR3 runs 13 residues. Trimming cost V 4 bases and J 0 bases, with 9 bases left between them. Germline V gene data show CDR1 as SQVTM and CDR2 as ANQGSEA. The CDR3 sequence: CSVGLGANYGYTF. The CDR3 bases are TGCAGCGTTGGGCTGGGAGCTAACTATGGCTACACCTTC.

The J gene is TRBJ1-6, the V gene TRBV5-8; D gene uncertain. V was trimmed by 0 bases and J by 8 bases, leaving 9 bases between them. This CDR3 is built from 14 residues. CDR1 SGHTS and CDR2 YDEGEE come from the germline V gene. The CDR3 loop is CASSLDWSDSPLHF. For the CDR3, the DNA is TGTGCCAGCAGCTTGGATTGGTCGGATTCACCCCTCCACTTT.

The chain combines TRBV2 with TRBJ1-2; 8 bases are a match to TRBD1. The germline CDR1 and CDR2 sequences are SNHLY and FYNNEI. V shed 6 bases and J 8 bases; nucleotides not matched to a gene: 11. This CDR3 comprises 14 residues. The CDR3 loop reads CASRISQGAEGYTF. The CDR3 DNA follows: TGTGCCAGCAGAATCTCCCAGGGGGCGGAGGGCTACACCTTC.

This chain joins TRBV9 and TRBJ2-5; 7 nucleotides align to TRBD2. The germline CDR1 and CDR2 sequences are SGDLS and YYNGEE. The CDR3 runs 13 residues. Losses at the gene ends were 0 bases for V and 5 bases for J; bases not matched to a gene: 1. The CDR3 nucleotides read TGTGCCAGCAGCGTAGTCGGGGGGGAGACCCAGTACTTC. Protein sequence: CASSVVGGETQYF.

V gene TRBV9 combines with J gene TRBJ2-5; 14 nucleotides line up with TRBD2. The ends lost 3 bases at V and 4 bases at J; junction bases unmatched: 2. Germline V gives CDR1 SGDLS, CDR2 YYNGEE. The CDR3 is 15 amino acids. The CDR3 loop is CASSGLAGGGETQYF. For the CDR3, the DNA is TGTGCCAGCAGCGGACTAGCGGGGGGGGGAGAGACCCAGTACTTC.

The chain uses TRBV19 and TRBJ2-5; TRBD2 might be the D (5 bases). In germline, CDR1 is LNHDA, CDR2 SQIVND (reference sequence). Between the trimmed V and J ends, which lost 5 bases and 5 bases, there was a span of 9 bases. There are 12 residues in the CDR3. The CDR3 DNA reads TGTGCCAGTAGTTGGCGAGGGGAGACCCAGTACTTC. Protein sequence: CASSWRGETQYF. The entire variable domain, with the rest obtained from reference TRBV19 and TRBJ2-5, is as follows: DGGITQSPKYLFRKEGQNVTLSCEQNLNHDAMYWYRQDPGQGLRLIYYSQIVNDFQKGDIAEGYSVSREKKESFPLTVTSAQKNPTAFYLCASSWRGETQYFGPGTRLLVL.

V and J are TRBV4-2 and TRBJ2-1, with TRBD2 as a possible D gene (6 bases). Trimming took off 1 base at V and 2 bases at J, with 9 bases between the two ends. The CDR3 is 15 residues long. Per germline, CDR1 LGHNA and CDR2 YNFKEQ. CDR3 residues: CASSQVERAYNEQFF. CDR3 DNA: TGTGCCAGCAGCCAAGTTGAGCGGGCCTACAATGAGCAGTTCTTC.

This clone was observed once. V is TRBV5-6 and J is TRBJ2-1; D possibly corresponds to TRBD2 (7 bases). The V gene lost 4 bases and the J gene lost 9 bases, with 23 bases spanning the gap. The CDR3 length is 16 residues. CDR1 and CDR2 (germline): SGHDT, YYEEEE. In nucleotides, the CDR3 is TGTGCCAGCAGCAGGGAGGTTGTGGGGGGGGCGGGTGAGCAGTTCTTC. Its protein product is CASSREVVGGAGEQFF. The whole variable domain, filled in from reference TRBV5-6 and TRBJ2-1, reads DAGVTQSPTHLIKTRGQQVTLRCSPKSGHDTVSWYQQALGQGPQFIFQYYEEEERQRGNFPDRFSGHQFPNYSSELNVNALLLGDSALYLCASSREVVGGAGEQFFGPGTRLTVL.

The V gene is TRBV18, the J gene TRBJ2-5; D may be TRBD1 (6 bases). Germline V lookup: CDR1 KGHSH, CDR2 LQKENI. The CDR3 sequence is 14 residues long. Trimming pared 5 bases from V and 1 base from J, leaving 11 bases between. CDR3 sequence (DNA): TGTGCCAGCTCAGTGGGACACCCCCAAGAGACCCAGTACTTC. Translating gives CASSVGHPQETQYF.

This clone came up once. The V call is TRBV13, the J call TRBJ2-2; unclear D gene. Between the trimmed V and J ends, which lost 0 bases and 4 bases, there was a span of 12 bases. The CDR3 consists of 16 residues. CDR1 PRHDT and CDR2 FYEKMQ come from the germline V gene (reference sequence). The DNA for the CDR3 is TGTGCCAGCAGCTTAGGGTCAGTTACCTTCACCGGGGAGCTGTTTTTT. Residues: CASSLGSVTFTGELFF.

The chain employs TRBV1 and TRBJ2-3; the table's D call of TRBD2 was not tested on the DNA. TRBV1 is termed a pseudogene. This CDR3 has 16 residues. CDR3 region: CTSSHKTSVGPDTQYF. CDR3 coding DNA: TGCACCAGCAGCCACAAGACTAGCGTCGGTCCAGATACGCAGTATTTT.

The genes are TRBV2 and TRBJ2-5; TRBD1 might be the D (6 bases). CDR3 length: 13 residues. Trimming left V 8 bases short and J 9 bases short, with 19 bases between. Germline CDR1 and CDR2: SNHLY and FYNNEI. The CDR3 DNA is TGTGCCAGCGCACCCGGGACACCGATGCCCCAGTACTTC. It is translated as CASAPGTPMPQYF.

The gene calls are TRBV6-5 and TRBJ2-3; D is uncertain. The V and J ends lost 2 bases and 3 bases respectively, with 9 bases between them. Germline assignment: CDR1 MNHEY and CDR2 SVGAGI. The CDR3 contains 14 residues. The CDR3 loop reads CASSYAQQTDTQYF. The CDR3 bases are TGTGCCAGCAGTTACGCACAGCAGACAGATACGCAGTATTTT.